This T cell receptor (beta chain) was identified during a study of OX40 agonist ivuxolimab in advanced cancers. Regarding the study in general: The costimulatory receptor OX40 (CD134) was targeted by ivuxolimab, a fully human IgG2 agonistic monoclonal antibody. Intravenous ivuxolimab was administered to patients every 2 weeks at six dose levels: 0.01, 0.1, 0.3, 1.5, 3 and 10 mg/kg. Of the roughly 51 patients in dose escalation, about 20 had hepatocellular carcinoma, about 15 had melanoma, 9 had renal cell carcinoma and 9 had head and neck cancer. The dose-escalation cohort was over 70% male with a mean age of approximately 60 years, ranging from roughly 23 to 90. Prior anti-PD-1, anti-PD-L1 or anti-CTLA-4 therapy was permitted, and about two fifths of dose-escalation patients had received checkpoint inhibitors. Partial responses occurred in three dose-escalation patients: two with cutaneous melanoma and one with hepatocellular carcinoma. The point of sequencing TCRbeta in the periphery was to test whether ivuxolimab changed TCR sequence diversity and drove clonal T-cell expansion. The paper describes the monotherapy dose-escalation part (N ≈ 52 patients) of the phase I trial of ivuxolimab. General conclusions and limits of the study: Low levels of normalized T-cell clonal expansion were also seen in some patients who did not respond. After ivuxolimab, expanded clones were on average more numerous among CD8+ T cells than among CD4+ T cells. In partial responders in the 0.1-3.0 mg/kg groups, normalized peripheral clonal expansion was found to be among the lowest, especially among CD8+ T cells. The antigen specificity of the peripheral T cells that underwent clonal expansion was not determined. At doses from 0.1 to 3.0 mg/kg, clonal expansion was seen in both CD4+ and CD8+ blood T cells between baseline and week 6.

Patients with a history of autoimmune disease or receiving systemic immunosuppression were excluded from the trial. In every dose cohort, peripheral blood was drawn for TCR sequencing at baseline, cycle 4 day 1, and cycle 7 day 1. The samples were taken from a phase I, first-in-human, multicenter, open-label dose-escalation trial of ivuxolimab. The trial enrolled adults with locally advanced or metastatic head and neck squamous cell, hepatocellular, melanoma or renal cell carcinoma. Before TCR sequencing, CD4+ and CD8+ T cells were separately sorted from peripheral blood. Relative to germline, V is missing 5 bases and J is missing 4 bases, with 5 bases of the junction outside any gene match. The CDR3 goes from the cysteine to the phenylalanine over 14 residues. Of the read, only the CDR3 DNA is kept; its 42 bases are in frame from base 1. CDR1 LNHDA and CDR2 SQIVND were looked up in the germline V gene (reference sequence).

Genomic DNA was isolated from the sorted cells so that the TCRbeta CDR3 region could be sequenced. The immunoSEQ Assay was used to sequence the TCRbeta CDR3 regions. Held by TCRdb, this immuneACCESS table contains in-frame sequences only and omits some clones. Under half of the omission traces to an unresolved V gene where checked; the cause of the rest is unknown. The sample records about 62,000 clones, around 84% of which are singletons. Under 4.5% of the sample is in the top ten clones. This clone was counted a few times. Its antigen is unknown. No quality values exist for individual bases; no much larger clone is one base distant.

The starting material was CD4+ or CD8+ T cells sorted from blood, obtained in a trial of the OX40 agonist ivuxolimab. This chain joins TRBV19 to TRBJ2-1; TRBD1 agrees with 7 junctional bases. The receptor was isolated from an adult with an advanced solid tumor such as melanoma, head and neck, liver or kidney cancer. The nucleotide sequence reads TGTGCCAGTAGTGCCCGGGACAGATACAATGAGCAGTTCTTC. Its protein reads: CASSARDRYNEQFF.